Presented here are 4 T cell receptor beta chains from one specimen sequenced in a study of T cells after yellow fever vaccination. A single record per CDR3 protein comes from TCRdb applying MiXCR to the 5' RACE reads. Here the sample spans about 350,000 distinct CDR3 sequences, 7% to 9% being singletons. This specimen was PBMCs, taken roughly 45 days after the first yellow fever vaccination. These receptors came from a man between 18 and 35 years old who received the YFV17D yellow fever vaccine.

This rearrangement joins TRBV20-1 to TRBJ1-1, with D possibly being TRBD1 (5 bases). V was clipped by 6 bases and J by 4 bases, with 18 bases between them. CDR3 length equals 14 residues. Germline V gives CDR1 DFQATT, CDR2 SNEGSKA (reference sequence). The CDR3 protein is CSALGNARATEAFF. The DNA of the CDR3 is TGCAGTGCCCTAGGGAACGCCAGGGCCACTGAAGCTTTCTTT.

This clonotype was seen ten or more times. V and J are TRBV25-1 and TRBJ2-3; 11 bases match TRBD2. From germline, CDR1 is MGHDK and CDR2 SYGVNS. The CDR3 totals 16 residues. The ends lost 3 bases at V and 2 bases at J; junction bases unmatched: 4. The CDR3 loop is CASSEGLAAVTDTQYF. The CDR3 nucleotides are TGTGCCAGCAGTGAGGGACTAGCGGCCGTCACAGATACGCAGTATTTT.

The chain joins TRBV7-2 to TRBJ2-5; 8 bases match TRBD1. The CDR3 spans 15 residues. Trimming at V came to 5 bases and at J to 2 bases, leaving 7 bases not matched to a gene. The germline V gene encodes CDR1 SGHTA and CDR2 FQGNSA. This CDR3 reads CASSLSGQGQETQYF. The CDR3 nucleotides are TGTGCCAGCAGCCTTAGCGGACAGGGACAAGAGACCCAGTACTTC.

In its sample, this clonotype was seen a few times. CDR3 sequence: CASSQELGEGNEQFF. The CDR3 DNA follows: TGCGCCAGCAGCCAAGAGCTGGGTGAGGGGAATGAGCAGTTCTTC. The chain joins TRBV4-1 to TRBJ2-1; the D call may be TRBD1 or TRBD2 (5 bases each). Germline lookup yields CDR1 MGHRA and CDR2 YSYEKL. The CDR3 spans 15 residues. Between the trimmed V and J ends, which lost 0 bases and 7 bases, there was a span of 13 bases.